The clone carrying this T cell receptor (beta chain) was found many times. No antigen is known for it. The record originates from a study of T cells in Graves' hyperthyroidism and ophthalmopathy. Study findings and constraints: Ophthalmopathy, as predicted by the model, came a median about seven months after the prediction.

Amplification of TCR beta CDR3 regions used RNA as the template. When the TCR CDR3 underwent first-round RT-PCR, the HTBI primer set was used. TCRdb used MiXCR to reprocess the multiplex PCR reads, holding one entry per CDR3 protein. The data show hundreds of thousands of distinct CDR3 sequences, with approximately 14% seen just once and 9.5% to 15% held by the top ten. The germline V gene has CDR1 SNHLY and CDR2 FYNNEI. The V gene lost 6 bases and the J gene lost 2 bases, with 14 bases spanning the gap. This CDR3 comprises 15 residues. What was sequenced was blood. This TCR was recovered from a woman aged 50 to 65 with Graves' ophthalmopathy. V and J are TRBV2 and TRBJ1-5; D is possibly TRBD1 (5 bases). The CDR3 region is CASREPPGGNQPQHF. The CDR3 DNA sequence: TGTGCCAGCAGAGAGCCACCGGGGGGCAATCAGCCCCAGCATTTT.